Reported below is one T cell receptor beta chain. Its cognate antigen is unknown. Around 100 mL of blood, on average, came from one heparinised draw per donor. Staining for CD45RO/CCR7/CD25/CD127/CD95/CD27 allowed sorting of CD4+ naive, central memory, regulatory and stem cell-like memory cells. There are 10 residues in the CDR3. Per the germline V gene, CDR1 is DFQATT and CDR2 is SNEGSKA (reference sequence). V shed 3 bases and J shed 6 bases, with 4 bases lying between them. The entry originates in a study of beta chain features in type 1 diabetes. Study-wide points: A moderate, significant TCRB CDR3 shortening appeared in type 1 diabetes across four CD4+ subsets.

The study reverse transcribed the entire isolated RNA, so it sequenced expressed TCRB transcripts. The method was immunoSEQ multiplex PCR; TCRdb's version includes in-frame clones alone and lacks a portion of them. The table has roughly 150,000 clones, less than 9.5% seen once. The chain has TRBV20-1 and TRBJ2-3; D gene ambiguous. The sequence derives from a woman aged 40 to 50 with type 1 diabetes. The sequenced sample was central memory CD4+ T cells from blood. For the CDR3, the DNA is TGCAGTGCTAGCCCGGATACGCAGTATTTT. Translating gives CSASPDTQYF.